Sequencing of this TCR beta chain was carried out in a study of T cells in Graves' hyperthyroidism and ophthalmopathy. The CDR3 is made up of 15 amino acids. With 7 bases clipped from V and 0 bases from J, the junction kept 5 bases outside the gene matches. The germline V gene encodes CDR1 LGHNT and CDR2 FRNRAP. Regions amplified from RNA transcripts were the TCR beta CDR3 regions. Using the HTBI primer set, a first-round RT-PCR was run on the TCR CDR3. In TCRdb, the multiplex PCR reads were re-called with MiXCR into one record per CDR3 protein. In the table there are around 300,000 distinct CDR3 sequences, approximately 13% of which are singletons. Over 18 months, lack of ophthalmopathy progression marked Graves' hyperthyroidism as stable. Lactation, pregnancy, other autoimmune disease or uncontrolled infection led to exclusion of patients.

Sequenced material: blood. The TCR originated in a woman aged 25-40 years with Graves' hyperthyroidism. The rearrangement links TRBV12-5 to TRBJ2-1, with 8 bases lining up with TRBD2. The CDR3 DNA follows: TGTGCTAGTGTCATGAGCGGGAGCTCCTACAATGAGCAGTTCTTC. Translation gives CASVMSGSSYNEQFF.